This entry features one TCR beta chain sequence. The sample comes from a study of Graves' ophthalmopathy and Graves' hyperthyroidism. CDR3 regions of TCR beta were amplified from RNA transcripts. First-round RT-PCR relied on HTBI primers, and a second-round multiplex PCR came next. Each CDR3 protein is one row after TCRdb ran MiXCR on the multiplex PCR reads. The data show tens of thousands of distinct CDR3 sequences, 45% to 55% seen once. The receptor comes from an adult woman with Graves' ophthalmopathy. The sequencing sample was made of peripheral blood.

The CDR3 nucleotides are TGCAGTGCTAACCCCCCGACTAGCGGAAGGAATGAGCAGTTCTTC. Amino acid sequence: CSANPPTSGRNEQFF. V usage is TRBV20-1 and J usage is TRBJ2-1; 9 nucleotides line up with TRBD2. After removal of 4 bases from V and 7 bases from J, the junction contained 11 bases not matched to a gene. The CDR3 sequence is 15 residues long. Germline lookup yields CDR1 DFQATT and CDR2 SNEGSKA (reference sequence).